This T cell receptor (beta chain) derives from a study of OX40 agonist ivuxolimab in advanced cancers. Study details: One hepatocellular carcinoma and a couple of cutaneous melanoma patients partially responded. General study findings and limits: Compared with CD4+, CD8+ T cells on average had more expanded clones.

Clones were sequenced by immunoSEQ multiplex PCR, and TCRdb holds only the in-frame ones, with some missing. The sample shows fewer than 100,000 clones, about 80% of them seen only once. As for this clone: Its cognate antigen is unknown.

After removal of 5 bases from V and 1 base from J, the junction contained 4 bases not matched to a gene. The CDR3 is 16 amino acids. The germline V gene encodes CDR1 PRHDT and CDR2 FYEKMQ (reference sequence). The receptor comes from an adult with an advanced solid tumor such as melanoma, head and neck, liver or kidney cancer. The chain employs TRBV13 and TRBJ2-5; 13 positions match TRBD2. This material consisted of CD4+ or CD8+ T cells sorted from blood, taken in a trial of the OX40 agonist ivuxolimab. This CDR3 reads CASSPGLAGAQETQYF. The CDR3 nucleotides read TGTGCCAGCAGCCCCGGACTAGCGGGGGCCCAAGAGACCCAGTACTTC.